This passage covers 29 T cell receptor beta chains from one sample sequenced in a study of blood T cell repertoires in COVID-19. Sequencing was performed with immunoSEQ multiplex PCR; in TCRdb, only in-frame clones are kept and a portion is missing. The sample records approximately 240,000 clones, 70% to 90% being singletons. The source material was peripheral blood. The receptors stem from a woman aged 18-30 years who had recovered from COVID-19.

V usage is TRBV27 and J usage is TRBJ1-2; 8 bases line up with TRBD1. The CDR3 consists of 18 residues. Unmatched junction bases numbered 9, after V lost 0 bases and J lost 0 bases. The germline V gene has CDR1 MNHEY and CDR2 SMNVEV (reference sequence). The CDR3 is CASSLSPLRDRTNYGYTF. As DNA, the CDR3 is TGTGCCAGCAGTTTATCCCCACTACGGGACAGGACTAACTATGGCTACACCTTC.

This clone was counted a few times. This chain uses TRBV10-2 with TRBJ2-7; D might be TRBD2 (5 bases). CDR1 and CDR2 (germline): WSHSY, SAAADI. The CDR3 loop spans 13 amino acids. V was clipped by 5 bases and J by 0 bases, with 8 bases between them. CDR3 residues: CASSPDYSYEQYF. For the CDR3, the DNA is TGCGCCAGCAGTCCCGACTACTCCTACGAGCAGTACTTC.

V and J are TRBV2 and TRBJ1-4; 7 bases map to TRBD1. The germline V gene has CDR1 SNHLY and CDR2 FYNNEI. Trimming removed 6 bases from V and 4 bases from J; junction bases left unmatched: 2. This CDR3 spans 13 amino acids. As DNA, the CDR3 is TGTGCCAGCAGGGACAGGATTAATGAAAAACTGTTTTTT. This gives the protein CASRDRINEKLFF.

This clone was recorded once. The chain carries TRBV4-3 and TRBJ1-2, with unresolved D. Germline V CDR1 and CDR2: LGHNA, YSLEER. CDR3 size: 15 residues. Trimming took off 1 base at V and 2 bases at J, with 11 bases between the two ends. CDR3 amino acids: CASSQGAGWNYGYTF. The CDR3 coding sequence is TGCGCCAGCAGCCAAGGGGCGGGGTGGAACTATGGCTACACCTTC.

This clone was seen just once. The CDR3 DNA reads as TGTGCCAGCAGCATTGGGACTAGCGGGCTAACCTACAATGAGCAGTTCTTC. Protein sequence: CASSIGTSGLTYNEQFF. The chain combines TRBV7-2 with TRBJ2-1, with 12 bases lining up with TRBD2. CDR1 is SGHTA and CDR2 is FQGNSA in the germline V gene. This CDR3 has 17 amino acids. Unmatched junction bases numbered 7, after V lost 5 bases and J lost 2 bases. Filled out from reference TRBV7-2 and TRBJ2-1, the complete variable domain reads GAGVSQSPSNKVTEKGKDVELRCDPISGHTALYWYRQSLGQGLEFLIYFQGNSAPDKSGLPSDRFSAERTGGSVSTLTIQRTQQEDSAVYLCASSIGTSGLTYNEQFFGPGTRLTVL.

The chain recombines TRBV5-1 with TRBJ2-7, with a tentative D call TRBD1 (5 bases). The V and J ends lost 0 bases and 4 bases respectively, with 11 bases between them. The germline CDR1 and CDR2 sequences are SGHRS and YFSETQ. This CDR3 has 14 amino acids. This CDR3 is CASSLGGRLYEQYF. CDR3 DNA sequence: TGCGCCAGCAGCTTGGGGGGCAGGCTGTACGAGCAGTACTTC.

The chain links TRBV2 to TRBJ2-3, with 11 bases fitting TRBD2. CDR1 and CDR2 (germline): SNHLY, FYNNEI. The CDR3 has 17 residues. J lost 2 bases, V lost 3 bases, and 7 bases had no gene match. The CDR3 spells CASSDSRLAGNTDTQYF. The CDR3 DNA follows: TGTGCCAGCAGTGACTCCCGACTAGCGGGGAACACAGATACGCAGTATTTT.

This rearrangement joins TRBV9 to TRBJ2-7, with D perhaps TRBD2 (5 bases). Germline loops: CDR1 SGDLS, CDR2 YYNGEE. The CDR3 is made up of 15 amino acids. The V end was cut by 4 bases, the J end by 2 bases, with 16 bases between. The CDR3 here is CASSPSRGSAYEQYF. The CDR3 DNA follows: TGTGCCAGCAGCCCGAGCCGGGGTTCTGCCTACGAGCAGTACTTC.

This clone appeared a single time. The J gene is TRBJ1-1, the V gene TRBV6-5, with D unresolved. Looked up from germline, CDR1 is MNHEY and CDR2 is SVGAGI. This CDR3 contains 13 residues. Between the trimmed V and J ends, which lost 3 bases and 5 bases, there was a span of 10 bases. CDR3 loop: CASSYLRETEAFF. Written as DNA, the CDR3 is TGTGCCAGCAGTTATCTACGGGAAACTGAAGCTTTCTTT.

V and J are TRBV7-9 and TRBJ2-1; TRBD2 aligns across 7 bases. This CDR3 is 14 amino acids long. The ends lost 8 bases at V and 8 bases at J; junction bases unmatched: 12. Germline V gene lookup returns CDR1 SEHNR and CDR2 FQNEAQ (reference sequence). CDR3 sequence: CASGSLAVGDEQFF. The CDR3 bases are TGTGCCAGCGGATCGCTAGCGGTCGGGGATGAGCAGTTCTTC. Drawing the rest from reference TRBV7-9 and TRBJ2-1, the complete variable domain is DTGVSQNPRHKITKRGQNVTFRCDPISEHNRLYWYRQTLGQGPEFLTYFQNEAQLEKSRLLSDRFSAERPKGSFSTLEIQRTEQGDSAMYLCASGSLAVGDEQFFGPGTRLTVL.

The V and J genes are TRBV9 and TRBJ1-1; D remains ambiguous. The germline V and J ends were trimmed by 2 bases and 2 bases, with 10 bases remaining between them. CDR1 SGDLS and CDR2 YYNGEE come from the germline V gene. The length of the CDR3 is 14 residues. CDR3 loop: CASSVVARNTEAFF. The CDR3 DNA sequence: TGTGCCAGCAGCGTGGTGGCTAGAAACACTGAAGCTTTCTTT.

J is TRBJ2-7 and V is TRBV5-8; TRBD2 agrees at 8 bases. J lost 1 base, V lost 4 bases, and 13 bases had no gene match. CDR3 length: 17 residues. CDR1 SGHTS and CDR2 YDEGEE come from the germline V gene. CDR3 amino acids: CASSPWGAGGPSYEQYF. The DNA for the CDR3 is TGTGCCAGCAGCCCGTGGGGGGCGGGAGGACCTTCCTACGAGCAGTACTTC.

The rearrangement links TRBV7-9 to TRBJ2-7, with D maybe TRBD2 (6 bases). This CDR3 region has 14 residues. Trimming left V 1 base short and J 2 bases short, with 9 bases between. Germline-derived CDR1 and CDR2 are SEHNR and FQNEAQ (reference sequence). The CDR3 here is CASSLVGGAYEQYF. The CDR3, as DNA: TGTGCCAGCAGCTTAGTTGGAGGGGCCTACGAGCAGTACTTC.

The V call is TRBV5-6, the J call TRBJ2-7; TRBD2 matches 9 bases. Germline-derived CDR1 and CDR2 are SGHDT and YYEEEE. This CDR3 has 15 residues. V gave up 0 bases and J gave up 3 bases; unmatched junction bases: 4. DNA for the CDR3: TGTGCCAGCAGCTTGGGTAGCGGGAGCCTCTACGAGCAGTACTTC. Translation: CASSLGSGSLYEQYF.

The CDR3 spells CASSWQGTDTQYF. CDR3 in DNA: TGTGCCAGCAGTTGGCAGGGGACAGATACGCAGTATTTT. This sequence joins TRBV27 and TRBJ2-3; the D gene is possibly TRBD1 (6 bases). CDR3 length equals 13 residues. Trimming took off 4 bases at V and 3 bases at J, with 8 bases between the two ends. Germline CDR1 is MNHEY and CDR2 is SMNVEV (reference sequence).

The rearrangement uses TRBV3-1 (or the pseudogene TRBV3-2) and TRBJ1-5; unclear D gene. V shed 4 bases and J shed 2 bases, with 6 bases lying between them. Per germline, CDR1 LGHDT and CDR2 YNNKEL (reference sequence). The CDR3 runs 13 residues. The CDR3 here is CASSRARNQPQHF. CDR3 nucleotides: TGTGCCAGCAGCCGCGCGCGCAATCAGCCCCAGCATTTT.

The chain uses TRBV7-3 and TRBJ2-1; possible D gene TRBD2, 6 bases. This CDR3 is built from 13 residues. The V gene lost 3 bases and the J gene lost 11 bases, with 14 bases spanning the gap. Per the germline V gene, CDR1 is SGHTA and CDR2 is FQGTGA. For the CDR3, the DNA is TGTGCCAGCAGCTTGTTCAGGGAGGCGCAGCAGTTCTTC. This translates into CASSLFREAQQFF.

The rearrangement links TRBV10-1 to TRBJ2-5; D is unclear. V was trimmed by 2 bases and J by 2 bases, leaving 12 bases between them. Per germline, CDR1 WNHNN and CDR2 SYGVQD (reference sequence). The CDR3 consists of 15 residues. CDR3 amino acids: CASSEERSSQETQYF. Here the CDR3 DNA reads TGCGCCAGCAGTGAGGAGCGATCGTCTCAAGAGACCCAGTACTTC.

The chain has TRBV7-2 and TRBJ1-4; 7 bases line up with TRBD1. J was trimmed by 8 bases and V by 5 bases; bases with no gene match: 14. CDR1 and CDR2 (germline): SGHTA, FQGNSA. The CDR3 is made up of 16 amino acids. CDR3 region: CASSMGQRTVGEKLFF. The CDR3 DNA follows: TGTGCCAGCAGCATGGGACAGCGGACCGTGGGGGAAAAACTGTTTTTT.

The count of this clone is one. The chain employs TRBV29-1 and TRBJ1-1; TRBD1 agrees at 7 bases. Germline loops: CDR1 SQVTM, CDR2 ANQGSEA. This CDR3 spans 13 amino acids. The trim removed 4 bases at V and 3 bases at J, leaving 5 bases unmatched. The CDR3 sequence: CSVARDRDTEAFF. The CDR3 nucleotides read TGCAGCGTTGCCCGGGACAGAGACACTGAAGCTTTCTTT.

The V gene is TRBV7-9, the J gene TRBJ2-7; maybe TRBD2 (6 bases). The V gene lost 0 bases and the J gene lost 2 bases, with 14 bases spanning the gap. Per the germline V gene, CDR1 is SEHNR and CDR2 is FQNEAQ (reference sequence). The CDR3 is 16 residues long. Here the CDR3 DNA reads TGTGCCAGCAGCTTAGCGCGGGGACGGATTACCTACGAGCAGTACTTC. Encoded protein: CASSLARGRITYEQYF.

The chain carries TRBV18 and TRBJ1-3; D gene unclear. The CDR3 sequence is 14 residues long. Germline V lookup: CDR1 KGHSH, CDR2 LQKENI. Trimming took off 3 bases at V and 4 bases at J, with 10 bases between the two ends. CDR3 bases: TGTGCCAGCTCACCGGCGGGGTCAGGAAACACCATATATTTT. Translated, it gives CASSPAGSGNTIYF.

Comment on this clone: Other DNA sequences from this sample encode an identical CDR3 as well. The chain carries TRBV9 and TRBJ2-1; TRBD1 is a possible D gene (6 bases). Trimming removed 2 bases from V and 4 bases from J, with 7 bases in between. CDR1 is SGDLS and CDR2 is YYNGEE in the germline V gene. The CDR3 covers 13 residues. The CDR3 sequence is CASSVGQYNEQFF. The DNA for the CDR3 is TGTGCCAGCAGCGTTGGACAGTACAATGAGCAGTTCTTC. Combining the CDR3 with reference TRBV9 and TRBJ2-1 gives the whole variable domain DSGVTQTPKHLITATGQRVTLRCSPRSGDLSVYWYQQSLDQGLQFLIQYYNGEERAKGNILERFSAQQFPDLHSELNLSSLELGDSALYFCASSVGQYNEQFFGPGTRLTVL.

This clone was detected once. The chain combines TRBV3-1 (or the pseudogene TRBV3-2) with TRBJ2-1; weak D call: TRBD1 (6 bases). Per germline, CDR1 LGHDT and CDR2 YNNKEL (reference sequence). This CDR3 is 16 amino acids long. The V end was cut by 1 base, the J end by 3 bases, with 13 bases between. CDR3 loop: CASSQGGGIIYNEQFF. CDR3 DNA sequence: TGTGCCAGCAGCCAAGGAGGGGGTATAATCTACAATGAGCAGTTCTTC.

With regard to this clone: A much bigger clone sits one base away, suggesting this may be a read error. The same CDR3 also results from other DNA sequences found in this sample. CDR3 loop: CASSYRETYEQYF. Here the CDR3 DNA reads TGTGCCAGCAGTTACCGGGAGACCTACGAGCAGTACTTC. The gene calls are TRBV6-5 and TRBJ2-7; D perhaps matches TRBD2 (6 bases). The V gene lost 2 bases and the J gene lost 2 bases, with 7 bases spanning the gap. The CDR3 contains 13 residues. Germline V lookup: CDR1 MNHEY, CDR2 SVGAGI.

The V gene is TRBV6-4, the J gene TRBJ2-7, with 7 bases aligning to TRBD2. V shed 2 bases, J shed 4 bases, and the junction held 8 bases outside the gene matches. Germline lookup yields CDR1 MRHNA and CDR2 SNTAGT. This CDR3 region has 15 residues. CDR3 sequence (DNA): TGTGCCAGCAGTGACAGGGGCGGGAGTATTTACGAGCAGTACTTC. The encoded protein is CASSDRGGSIYEQYF.

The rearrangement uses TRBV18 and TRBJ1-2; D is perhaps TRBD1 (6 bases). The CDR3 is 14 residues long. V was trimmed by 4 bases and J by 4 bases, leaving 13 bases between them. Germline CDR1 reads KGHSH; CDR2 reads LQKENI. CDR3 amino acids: CASSQGGRSYGYTF. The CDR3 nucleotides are TGTGCCAGCTCACAAGGGGGTCGTAGCTATGGCTACACCTTC.

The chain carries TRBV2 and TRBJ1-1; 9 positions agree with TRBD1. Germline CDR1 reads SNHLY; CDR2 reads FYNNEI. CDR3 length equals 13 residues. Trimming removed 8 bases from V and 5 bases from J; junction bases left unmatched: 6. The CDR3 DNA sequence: TGTGCCAGCTACTACAGGGGGCAGACTGAAGCTTTCTTT. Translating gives CASYYRGQTEAFF.

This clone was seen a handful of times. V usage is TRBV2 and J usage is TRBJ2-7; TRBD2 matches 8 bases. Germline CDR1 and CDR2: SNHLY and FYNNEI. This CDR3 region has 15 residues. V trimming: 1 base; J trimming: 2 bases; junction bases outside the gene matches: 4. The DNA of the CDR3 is TGTGCCAGCAGTGAAGAGATCGGGAGGGCCTACGAGCAGTACTTC. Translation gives CASSEEIGRAYEQYF.